This TCR beta chain emerged from a study of post-analysis software for immune sequencing data. Overall study: In terms of disease course, relapsing-remitting, secondary progressive and progressive-relapsing multiple sclerosis were included. Findings of the study overall: The F measure placed samples prepared in the same batch into strongly shared clusters. Included in a set of a few TRBV segments more frequent in patients than controls were TRBV5-6, TRBV5-1 and TRBV20-1. Controls significantly exceeded multiple sclerosis patients in normalized Chao1 diversity.

Carried by the TCR beta cDNA libraries were unique molecular identifiers. T cells numbering about 0.95 to 11 million gave rise to 500,000 to 600,000 cDNA molecules. TCRdb reanalysed the PCR reads using MiXCR and keeps one entry per CDR3 protein. Here the sample spans 650,000 to 900,000 distinct CDR3 sequences, roughly 46% being singletons. This clonotype has only a few counts. Its specificity is unknown. The germline V gene has CDR1 SGHTA and CDR2 FQGTGA. This CDR3 comprises 14 residues. The V and J ends lost 4 bases and 6 bases respectively, with 15 bases between them. The source material was blood. The receptor was derived from a girl aged 5 to 17 with multiple sclerosis. The chain uses TRBV7-3 and TRBJ1-2, with D hard to call. CDR3: CASSSEGIRHGYTF. CDR3 in DNA: TGTGCCAGCAGCTCCGAGGGTATCCGGCATGGCTACACCTTC.